This T cell receptor beta chain is from a study of memory CD4+ T cells and cytomegalovirus serostatus. V was clipped by 6 bases and J by 1 base, with 10 bases between them. This CDR3 comprises 14 residues. Germline V gene sequence: CDR1 SGHRS, CDR2 YFSETQ. The repertoire was sequenced with immunoSEQ multiplex PCR; TCRdb's copy has only in-frame clones and lacks some. The top ten clones hold roughly 2% of a sample with approximately 40,000 clones, approximately 82% of them seen once. Single viable CD3+CD4+CD8-CD45RO+ cells were sorted as the memory CD4+ T cells. Positive selection with CD4 microbeads enriched total CD4+ T cells.

The clonotype comes from an adult in good health and CMV-seronegative. The rearrangement links TRBV5-1 to TRBJ2-2; tentative D call: TRBD1 (5 bases). The sequenced sample consisted of memory CD4+ T cells from blood. This CDR3 reads CASTETGNTGELFF. CDR3 coding DNA: TGCGCCAGCACCGAAACAGGGAACACCGGGGAGCTGTTTTTT.